This T cell receptor (beta chain) was captured in a study of blood T cell repertoires in COVID-19. V lost 2 bases, J lost 8 bases, and 15 bases lay in between. From germline, CDR1 is MGHRA and CDR2 YSYEKL. CDR3 length: 15 amino acids. As processed by the authors: Reference gene primer amplification gave estimated nucleated cell counts. Sequencing used immunoSEQ multiplex PCR; TCRdb keeps in-frame clones, though not all of them. V and J calls and clone size follow that table, whereas D and trimming were derived from the DNA. This sample has about 120,000 clones; about 80% occur once, and the top ten carry 7.5%.

Sequenced: peripheral blood. The chain couples TRBV4-1 to TRBJ1-4; the D is unclear. The receptor's source is an older man with active or convalescent COVID-19. The CDR3 is CASSQSSGSWEKLFF. The DNA for the CDR3 is TGCGCCAGCAGCCAATCATCGGGATCTTGGGAAAAACTGTTTTTT.